A single sample gave rise to the 25 T cell receptor beta chains below, sequenced in a study of CD8+ T cells in alopecia areata. RNA, once extracted, was reverse transcribed into cDNA for use as the sequencing template. Clones were sequenced by immunoSEQ multiplex PCR, and TCRdb holds only the in-frame ones, with some missing. The data contain over 150,000 clones, around 50% of them singletons. Sequenced sample: CD8+ T cells sorted from blood. These receptors all stem from a human donor in good health.

The gene calls are TRBV6-5 and TRBJ2-7, with 8 bases that match TRBD1. The length of the CDR3 is 13 residues. Germline CDR1 reads MNHEY; CDR2 reads SVGAGI. V lost 5 bases to trimming and J lost 3 bases; unmatched junction nucleotides: 3. The CDR3 region is CASSGTGGYEQYF. CDR3 DNA: TGTGCCAGCAGTGGTACAGGGGGCTACGAGCAGTACTTC.

A note on this clone: Additional DNA sequences in this sample encode the identical CDR3. The chain couples TRBV13 to TRBJ1-1; the D is unclear. CDR1 is PRHDT, CDR2 FYEKMQ, per germline (reference sequence). This CDR3 has 14 residues. Trimming stripped 4 bases from V and 7 bases from J, with 16 bases between. For the CDR3, the DNA is TGTGCCAGCAGCTACACGGCATGGAGGGATGAAGCTTTCTTT. Protein: CASSYTAWRDEAFF.

This clone was found once. This chain links TRBV27 with TRBJ1-2, with D possibly matching TRBD1 (6 bases). V lost 2 bases to trimming and J lost 4 bases, with 14 bases between them. Germline V CDR1 and CDR2: MNHEY, SMNVEV (reference sequence). This CDR3 has 15 amino acids. The CDR3 DNA sequence: TGTGCCAGCAGTTTAACAGGGTACGGAGGCTATGGCTACACCTTC. Amino acid sequence: CASSLTGYGGYGYTF.

This chain joins TRBV4-1 and TRBJ1-6; no reliable D call. V dropped 4 bases and J dropped 12 bases, with 7 bases sitting between them. Germline assignment: CDR1 MGHRA and CDR2 YSYEKL. This CDR3 contains 11 residues. This chain's CDR3 is CASSLEGPLHF. The CDR3 nucleotides read TGCGCCAGCAGCCTGGAGGGACCCCTCCACTTT.

This clone was found a few times. This chain links TRBV7-9 with TRBJ2-5; either TRBD1 or TRBD2 may fit D (5 bases each). Trimming left V 5 bases short and J 5 bases short, with 21 bases between. There are 16 residues in the CDR3. Per germline, CDR1 SEHNR and CDR2 FQNEAQ (reference sequence). CDR3: CASSRMGQPGGETQYF. The CDR3 DNA follows: TGTGCCAGCAGCCGAATGGGGCAGCCCGGCGGGGAGACCCAGTACTTC. The complete variable domain, with remaining parts taken from reference TRBV7-9 and TRBJ2-5, reads DTGVSQNPRHKITKRGQNVTFRCDPISEHNRLYWYRQTLGQGPEFLTYFQNEAQLEKSRLLSDRFSAERPKGSFSTLEIQRTEQGDSAMYLCASSRMGQPGGETQYFGPGTRLLVL.

This clone appeared a few times. V is TRBV7-9 and J is TRBJ1-1; 12 bases fit TRBD1. Germline CDR1 reads SEHNR; CDR2 reads FQNEAQ (reference sequence). V dropped 4 bases and J dropped 5; count of bases not matched to a gene: 5. CDR3 length: 15 amino acids. This chain's CDR3 is CASSSGTGGETEAFF. The DNA of the CDR3 is TGTGCCAGCAGCTCTGGGACAGGGGGCGAAACTGAAGCTTTCTTT.

The chain links TRBV9 to TRBJ2-7; 9 bases agree with TRBD1. The ends lost 3 bases at V and 6 bases at J; junction bases unmatched: 7. This CDR3 contains 14 residues. The V gene's germline CDR1 is SGDLS and CDR2 YYNGEE. The CDR3 region is CASSARDRVGEQYF. The CDR3 region has the DNA TGTGCCAGCAGCGCCCGGGACAGGGTGGGCGAGCAGTACTTC. Variable domain in full (rest from reference TRBV9 and TRBJ2-7): DSGVTQTPKHLITATGQRVTLRCSPRSGDLSVYWYQQSLDQGLQFLIQYYNGEERAKGNILERFSAQQFPDLHSELNLSSLELGDSALYFCASSARDRVGEQYFGPGTRLTVT.

V is TRBV7-9 and J is TRBJ1-2; 8 nucleotides match TRBD1. CDR3 length equals 15 residues. Trimming removed 5 bases from V and 2 bases from J; junction bases left unmatched: 7. The V gene's germline CDR1 is SEHNR and CDR2 FQNEAQ (reference sequence). The DNA of the CDR3 is TGTGCCAGCAGCCTCGGAGACAGGGGAAACTATGGCTACACCTTC. Translated: CASSLGDRGNYGYTF.

The sample holds one count of this clone. The gene calls are TRBV7-9 and TRBJ2-7; perhaps TRBD2 as D (6 bases). Germline V gives CDR1 SEHNR, CDR2 FQNEAQ (reference sequence). The length of the CDR3 is 16 residues. V dropped 2 bases and J dropped 4 bases, with 18 bases sitting between them. The chain's CDR3 is CASSLPGTPAKYEQYF. CDR3 in DNA: TGTGCCAGCAGCTTACCCGGGACTCCGGCAAAGTACGAGCAGTACTTC.

The gene calls are TRBV5-6 and TRBJ2-2; the match to TRBD1 covers 7 bases. Trimming removed 9 bases from V and 3 bases from J; junction bases left unmatched: 8. CDR3 length equals 14 residues. CDR1 is SGHDT, CDR2 YYEEEE, per germline. CDR3 sequence: CATSDGTDTGELFF. The DNA for the CDR3 is TGTGCCACCAGTGATGGGACAGACACCGGGGAGCTGTTTTTT.

The chain couples TRBV25-1 to TRBJ2-5, with D maybe TRBD2 (7 bases). CDR1 is MGHDK, CDR2 SYGVNS, per germline. CDR3 size: 15 residues. Deletions cut 2 bases from V and 2 bases from J, with 12 bases between. CDR3 loop: CASSELRGGQETQYF. Here the CDR3 DNA reads TGTGCCAGCAGTGAACTGAGGGGGGGGCAAGAGACCCAGTACTTC.

The gene calls are TRBV5-1 and TRBJ2-7; D is unclear. The CDR3 consists of 14 residues. Trimming shortened V by 2 bases and J by 0 bases, and 9 bases separated the two germline ends. Germline-derived CDR1 and CDR2 are SGHRS and YFSETQ. The CDR3 DNA reads TGCGCCAGCAGCTTAGGCGAAAGCTCCTACGAGCAGTACTTC. Encoded protein: CASSLGESSYEQYF.

This clone was counted only a few times. CDR3 coding DNA: TGCGCCAGCAGCCAAGAGGAGCGGGGGACCTACGAGCAGTACTTC. It translates to CASSQEERGTYEQYF. This chain links TRBV4-1 with TRBJ2-7, with TRBD2 matching over 8 bases. J was trimmed by 2 bases and V by 0 bases; bases with no gene match: 3. This CDR3 spans 15 amino acids. The germline CDR1 and CDR2 sequences are MGHRA and YSYEKL.

This clone showed up just a few times. CDR3 amino acids: CASSSWGLDTQYF. CDR3 in DNA: TGTGCCAGCAGCTCTTGGGGCTTAGATACGCAGTATTTT. This chain joins TRBV7-2 and TRBJ2-3; TRBD1 might be the D (5 bases). The ends were cut back, 4 bases at V and 5 bases at J, with 10 bases in the middle. Germline V gives CDR1 SGHTA, CDR2 FQGNSA. The CDR3 length is 13 residues.

J is TRBJ1-1 and V is TRBV7-8; tentative D call: TRBD1 (6 bases). The germline CDR1 and CDR2 sequences are SGHVS and FQNEAQ. V shed 2 bases and J shed 0 bases, with 10 bases lying between them. The CDR3 covers 15 residues. The CDR3 sequence: CASSLLQGVNTEAFF. For the CDR3, the DNA is TGTGCCAGCAGCTTACTACAGGGTGTGAACACTGAAGCTTTCTTT.

This clone was seen a few times. V gene TRBV5-1 combines with J gene TRBJ2-6, with TRBD1 matching 9 bases. CDR3 length equals 18 residues. V lost 5 bases, J lost 0 bases, and 9 bases stayed unmatched. CDR1 is SGHRS and CDR2 is YFSETQ in the germline V gene. The CDR3: CASRPDRGWFSGANVLTF. In DNA, the CDR3 is TGCGCCAGCAGACCGGACAGGGGCTGGTTCTCTGGGGCCAACGTCCTGACTTTC.

V gene TRBV4-1 combines with J gene TRBJ2-7; D possibly corresponds to TRBD1 (6 bases). The germline V and J ends were trimmed by 1 base and 6 bases, with 13 bases remaining between them. Per the germline V gene, CDR1 is MGHRA and CDR2 is YSYEKL. This CDR3 spans 14 amino acids. The CDR3 spells CASSQVEGGGEQYF. In DNA form, the CDR3 reads TGCGCCAGCAGCCAAGTCGAAGGGGGTGGCGAGCAGTACTTC.

This clone was observed once. The rearrangement uses TRBV2 and TRBJ2-3, with 9 bases matching TRBD2. V shed 8 bases and J 6 bases; nucleotides not matched to a gene: 15. This CDR3 is 16 amino acids long. Per germline, CDR1 SNHLY and CDR2 FYNNEI. CDR3 coding DNA: TGTGCCAGCGGCCCCGCCCCTAGCGGGGTAGGGGATACGCAGTATTTT. Its protein is CASGPAPSGVGDTQYF.

This clone has only a few counts. The DNA for the CDR3 is TGCGCCAGCAGCTTACGACAGTCCTACGAGCAGTACTTC. This encodes CASSLRQSYEQYF. This rearrangement joins TRBV5-1 to TRBJ2-7; D might be TRBD1 (5 bases). CDR1 is SGHRS and CDR2 is YFSETQ in the germline V gene. V was clipped by 2 bases and J by 1 base, with 7 bases between them. This CDR3 region has 13 residues.

Many counts were recorded for this clone. The chain joins TRBV19 to TRBJ2-3, with a weak D call TRBD1 (5 bases). V lost 5 bases and J lost 0, with 12 bases in between. This CDR3 spans 15 amino acids. Germline CDR1 LNHDA, CDR2 SQIVND (reference sequence). The chain's CDR3 is CASSVDSSSTDTQYF. In DNA form, the CDR3 reads TGTGCCAGTAGTGTTGACAGTTCTAGCACAGATACGCAGTATTTT.

J is TRBJ2-1 and V is TRBV25-1, with a possible D match to TRBD1 (5 bases). The CDR3 length is 13 residues. Trimming took off 4 bases at V and 8 bases at J, with 12 bases between the two ends. Germline values: CDR1 MGHDK, CDR2 SYGVNS. The chain's CDR3 is CASSAYSRDEQFF. The CDR3 region has the DNA TGTGCCAGCAGTGCATATAGCAGGGATGAGCAGTTCTTC.

The chain recombines TRBV5-1 with TRBJ2-2, with 7 bases matching TRBD2. The germline V gene encodes CDR1 SGHRS and CDR2 YFSETQ. With 4 bases clipped from V and 1 base from J, the junction kept 7 bases outside the gene matches. The CDR3 sequence is 16 residues long. CDR3 sequence reads: CASSPRLAENTGELFF. As DNA, the CDR3 is TGCGCCAGCAGCCCCCGACTAGCCGAGAACACCGGGGAGCTGTTTTTT.

The chain uses TRBV30 and TRBJ2-1; no clear D gene. The CDR3 extends over 12 amino acids. Germline V gene data show CDR1 as GTSNPN and CDR2 as SVGIG (reference sequence). V lost 2 bases to trimming and J lost 4 bases, with 6 bases between them. For the CDR3, the DNA is TGTGCCTGGAGTCCAGGTTACAATGAGCAGTTCTTC. It codes for CAWSPGYNEQFF. Together with reference TRBV30 and TRBJ2-1, the CDR3 gives the full variable domain: SQTIHQWPATLVQPVGSPLSLECTVEGTSNPNLYWYRQAAGRGLQLLFYSVGIGQISSEVPQNLSASRPQDRQFILSSKKLLLSDSGFYLCAWSPGYNEQFFGPGTRLTVL.

The V call is TRBV14, the J call TRBJ2-5; perhaps D is TRBD1 or TRBD2 (5 bases each). Germline V gene data show CDR1 as SGHDN and CDR2 as FVKESK. V was pared by 4 bases and J by 5 bases, with 14 bases between. CDR3 length: 14 amino acids. Here the CDR3 reads CASSLEDWGETQYF. CDR3 DNA: TGTGCCAGCAGCCTTGAGGACTGGGGGGAGACCCAGTACTTC.

This chain links TRBV13 with TRBJ1-1; TRBD1 is a possible D gene (6 bases). Germline V CDR1 and CDR2: PRHDT, FYEKMQ (reference sequence). Trimming removed 2 bases from V and 7 bases from J, with 14 bases in between. The CDR3 contains 14 residues. DNA of the CDR3: TGTGCCAGCAGCTTAAATCCCTGGACAGTTGAAGCTTTCTTT. Translation gives CASSLNPWTVEAFF. The variable domain in full, completed from reference TRBV13 and TRBJ1-1, reads AAGVIQSPRHLIKEKRETATLKCYPIPRHDTVYWYQQGPGQDPQFLISFYEKMQSDKGSIPDRFSAQQFSDYHSELNMSSLELGDSALYFCASSLNPWTVEAFFGQGTRLTVV.